The present T cell receptor beta chain was sequenced within a study of cytomegalovirus exposure and HLA in healthy donors. Germline V CDR1 and CDR2: LNHDA, SQIVND (reference sequence). There are 15 residues in the CDR3. Trimming left V 4 bases short and J 6 bases short, with 16 bases between. Generated by immunoSEQ multiplex PCR, the TCRdb table keeps only in-frame clones and is missing some. Of about 160,000 clones listed, roughly 91% are singletons. The V call is TRBV19, the J call TRBJ2-1; D may be TRBD1 (6 bases). The sequenced sample was PBMCs. This sequence originates from a woman younger than 30 in good health and CMV-seropositive. CDR3 protein: CASSTIRDNSNEQFF. The CDR3 bases are TGTGCCAGTAGTACGATTAGGGACAACTCCAATGAGCAGTTCTTC.